The subject of this entry is one T cell receptor beta chain. The antigen is undetermined. The sample belongs to a study of T cells expressing NK-cell markers. The overall study: Underlying the TCR beta repertoires were sorted CD3+CD56+NKG2C+, CD3+CD56+NKG2C- and CD3+CD56-NKG2C+ T cells.

This CDR3 region has 14 residues. The germline V gene has CDR1 LNHDA and CDR2 SQIVND (reference sequence). Production of TCR beta cDNA relied on 5'RACE template switching with UMIs. TCRdb re-called the 5' RACE reads and gives one entry per CDR3 protein, without DNA. Its table lists about 450,000 distinct CDR3 sequences. Overall study results and limits: Of the CD8+ T cells in over five donors, roughly 1.0-7.5% belonged to dominant NKG2C+ clonotypes. HCMV specificity was not established for the expanded NKG2C+ T cell clones.

Sequencing input: blood T cells: a sorted CD56 or NKG2C T cell subset, CD4+ or CD8+ T cells, or bulk PBMC T cells (not recorded which). The clonotype was recovered from a woman aged 18 to 75 in good health. V usage is TRBV19 and J usage is TRBJ1-1. CDR3 amino acids: CASSITEVNTEAFF. The complete variable domain, with remaining parts taken from reference TRBV19 and TRBJ1-1, reads DGGITQSPKYLFRKEGQNVTLSCEQNLNHDAMYWYRQDPGQGLRLIYYSQIVNDFQKGDIAEGYSVSREKKESFPLTVTSAQKNPTAFYLCASSITEVNTEAFFGQGTRLTVV.